One and the same sample provided the 5 T cell receptor beta chains below, sequenced in a study of T cell repertoires in cytomegalovirus infection. Each CDR3 protein is one row after TCRdb ran MiXCR on the reads. The sample contains some 600,000 distinct CDR3 sequences, approximately 25% of which appear only once. What was sequenced was CD8+ T cells from PBMCs. Receptors were obtained from a human donor in good health (CMV status not recorded). Some clones in this sample may be carry-over from other donors' samples.

The J gene is TRBJ2-1, the V gene TRBV27; the match to TRBD1 covers 11 bases. With 2 bases clipped from V and 6 bases from J, the junction kept 6 bases outside the gene matches. CDR3 length: 16 amino acids. The V gene's germline CDR1 is MNHEY and CDR2 SMNVEV (reference sequence). CDR3 DNA sequence: TGTGCCAGCAGTTTAACGGGACAGGGGGTTGGCAATGAGCAGTTCTTC. Encoded protein: CASSLTGQGVGNEQFF.

In this sample, this clonotype turned up many times. This chain joins TRBV7-9 and TRBJ1-2; TRBD1 matches at 8 bases. From germline, CDR1 is SEHNR and CDR2 FQNEAQ (reference sequence). J lost 5 bases, V lost 6 bases, and 8 bases had no gene match. This CDR3 has 14 amino acids. The CDR3 sequence: CASSDPGQAYGYTF. Written as DNA, the CDR3 is TGTGCCAGCAGTGACCCGGGACAGGCTTATGGCTACACCTTC.

This chain links TRBV4-1 with TRBJ1-5; D is possibly TRBD1 (5 bases). The CDR3 covers 16 residues. CDR1 and CDR2 from the germline V gene are MGHRA and YSYEKL. V shed 1 base and J shed 1 base, with 11 bases lying between them. CDR3 in amino acids: CASSQGGVKSNQPQHF. CDR3 DNA: TGCGCCAGCAGCCAAGGGGGGGTGAAGAGCAATCAGCCCCAGCATTTT.

In this sample, this clonotype turned up many times. This chain uses TRBV7-2 with TRBJ1-1; D unclear. Trimming shortened V by 10 bases and J by 3 bases, and 9 bases separated the two germline ends. CDR1 is SGHTA, CDR2 FQGNSA, per germline. This CDR3 comprises 11 residues. The CDR3 loop reads CATKTYTEAFF. CDR3 DNA sequence: TGTGCCACCAAGACCTACACTGAAGCTTTCTTT.

This clonotype has a handful of counts. The chain uses TRBV28 and TRBJ2-2, with TRBD1 matching over 8 bases. Germline V gene data show CDR1 as MDHEN and CDR2 as SYDVKM. Trimming took 6 bases from V and 3 from J; bases not matched to a gene: 6. The CDR3 consists of 15 residues. CDR3: CASRSGTGYTGELFF. CDR3 DNA: TGTGCCAGCAGATCCGGGACAGGCTACACCGGGGAGCTGTTTTTT.